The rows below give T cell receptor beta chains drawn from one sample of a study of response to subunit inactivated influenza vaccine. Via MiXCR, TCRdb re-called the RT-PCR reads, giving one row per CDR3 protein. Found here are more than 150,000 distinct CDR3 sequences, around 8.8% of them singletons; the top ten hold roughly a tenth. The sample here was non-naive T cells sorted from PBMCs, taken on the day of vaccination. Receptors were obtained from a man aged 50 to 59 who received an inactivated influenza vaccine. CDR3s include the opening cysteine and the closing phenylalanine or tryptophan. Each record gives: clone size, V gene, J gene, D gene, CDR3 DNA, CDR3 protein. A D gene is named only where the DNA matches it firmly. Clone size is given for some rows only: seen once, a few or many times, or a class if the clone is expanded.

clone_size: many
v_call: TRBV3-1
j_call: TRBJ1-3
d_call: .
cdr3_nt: TGTGCCAGCAGCCACAGTATTTCCTCTGGAAACACCATATATTTT
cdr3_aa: CASSHSISSGNTIYF

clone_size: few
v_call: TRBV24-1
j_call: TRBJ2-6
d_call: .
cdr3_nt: TGTGCCACCATGAGGGGTTTGCCTAGCTCTGGGGCCAACGTCCTGACTTTC
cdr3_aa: CATMRGLPSSGANVLTF

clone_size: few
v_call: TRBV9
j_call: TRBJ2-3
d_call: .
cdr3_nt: TGTGCCAGCAGCCCCCCTCCCATATCCTTCACAGATACGCAGTATTTT
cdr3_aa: CASSPPPISFTDTQYF

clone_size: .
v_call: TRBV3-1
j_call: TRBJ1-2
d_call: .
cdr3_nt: TGTGCCAGCAGCCAGCTAGGGGGGCCTGGCTACACCTTC
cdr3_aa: CASSQLGGPGYTF

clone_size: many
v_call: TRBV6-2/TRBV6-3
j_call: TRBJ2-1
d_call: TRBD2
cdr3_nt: TGTGCCAGCAGCCCCACAGTAGCGGGCGTGGAGCAGTTCTTC
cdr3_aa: CASSPTVAGVEQFF

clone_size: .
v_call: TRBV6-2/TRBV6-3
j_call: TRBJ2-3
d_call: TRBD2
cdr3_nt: TGTGCCAGCAGTTACAGCGTAGGACTAGCGGGGGTACTACACCAAACCACAGATACGCAGTATTTT
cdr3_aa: CASSYSVGLAGVLHQTTDTQYF

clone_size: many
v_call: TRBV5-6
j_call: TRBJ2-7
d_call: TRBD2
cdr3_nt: TGTGCCAGCAGCCCGAGAGGGACTAGCATCCCGACCGCCGAGCAGTACTTC
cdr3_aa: CASSPRGTSIPTAEQYF

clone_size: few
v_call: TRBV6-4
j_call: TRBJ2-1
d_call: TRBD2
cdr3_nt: TGTGCCAGCAGTCTCGCCAGGACTAGCGGGAGGTTATTCCCTTTCCGGGGGGTACGGGAGCAGTTCTTC
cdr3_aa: CASSLARTSGRLFPFRGVREQFF

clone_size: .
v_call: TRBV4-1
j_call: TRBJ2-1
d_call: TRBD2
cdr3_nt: TGCGCCAGCAGCCAATCACTACTAGCGGGGGGGCTTGTTGAGCAGTTCTTC
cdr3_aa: CASSQSLLAGGLVEQFF

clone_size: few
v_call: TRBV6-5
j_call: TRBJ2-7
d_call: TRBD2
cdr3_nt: TGTGCCAGCAGTTGGTCCGGGACTAACTACGAGCAGTACTTC
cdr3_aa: CASSWSGTNYEQYF

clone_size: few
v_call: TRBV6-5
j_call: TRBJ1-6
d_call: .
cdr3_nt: TGTGCCAGCAGTTACGGGAGCCGCCTGGGATCCTATAATTCACCCCTCCACTTT
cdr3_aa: CASSYGSRLGSYNSPLHF

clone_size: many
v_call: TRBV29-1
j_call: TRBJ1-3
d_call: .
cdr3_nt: TGCAGCGTCCAACAGGGAAACACCATATATTTT
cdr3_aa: CSVQQGNTIYF

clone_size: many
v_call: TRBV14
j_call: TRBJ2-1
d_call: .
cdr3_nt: TGTGCCAGCAGCCAGGCCTGGCTCAATGAGCAGTTCTTC
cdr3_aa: CASSQAWLNEQFF

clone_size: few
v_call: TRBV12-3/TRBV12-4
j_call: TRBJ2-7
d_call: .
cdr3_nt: TGTGCCAGCAGTCGAAGGAGTCAAGGCTACGAGCAGTACTTC
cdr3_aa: CASSRRSQGYEQYF

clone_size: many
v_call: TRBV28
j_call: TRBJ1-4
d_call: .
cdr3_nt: TGTGCCAGCAGTCCCCCCCGCGGAAAACTGTTTTTT
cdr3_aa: CASSPPRGKLFF

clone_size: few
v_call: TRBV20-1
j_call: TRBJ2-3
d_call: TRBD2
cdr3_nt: TGCAGTGCTAGAGATCTAGCGGGAGGGGGCACAGATACGCAGTATTTT
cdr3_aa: CSARDLAGGGTDTQYF